The clone carrying this T cell receptor (beta chain) was counted a single time. The sample comes from a study of blood T cell repertoires in COVID-19. For the study at large: COVID-19 samples collected from the United States, Italy and Spain covered acute and convalescent phases. T cells, B-cell-depleted T cells, or PBMCs supplied cDNA or gDNA.

TCRdb's copy holds only in-frame clones and misses some; the assay was immunoSEQ multiplex PCR. The sample holds 200,000 to 250,000 clones, 86% seen once. Participants spanned ages roughly 18 to 90 years and resided in about 24 US areas. The sequenced sample consisted of PBMCs or T cells enriched from blood (not recorded which). The receptor's source is a woman in her fifties or sixties who had recovered from COVID-19.

The CDR3 loop reads CASSLRTGGDHQPQHF. The CDR3 coding sequence is TGTGCCAGCAGCTTACGGACAGGGGGTGATCATCAGCCCCAGCATTTT. The gene calls are TRBV7-2 and TRBJ1-5, with 10 bases fitting TRBD1. CDR3 length: 16 amino acids. Trimming at V came to 2 bases and at J to 5 bases, leaving 6 bases not matched to a gene. Germline values: CDR1 SGHTA, CDR2 FQGNSA.